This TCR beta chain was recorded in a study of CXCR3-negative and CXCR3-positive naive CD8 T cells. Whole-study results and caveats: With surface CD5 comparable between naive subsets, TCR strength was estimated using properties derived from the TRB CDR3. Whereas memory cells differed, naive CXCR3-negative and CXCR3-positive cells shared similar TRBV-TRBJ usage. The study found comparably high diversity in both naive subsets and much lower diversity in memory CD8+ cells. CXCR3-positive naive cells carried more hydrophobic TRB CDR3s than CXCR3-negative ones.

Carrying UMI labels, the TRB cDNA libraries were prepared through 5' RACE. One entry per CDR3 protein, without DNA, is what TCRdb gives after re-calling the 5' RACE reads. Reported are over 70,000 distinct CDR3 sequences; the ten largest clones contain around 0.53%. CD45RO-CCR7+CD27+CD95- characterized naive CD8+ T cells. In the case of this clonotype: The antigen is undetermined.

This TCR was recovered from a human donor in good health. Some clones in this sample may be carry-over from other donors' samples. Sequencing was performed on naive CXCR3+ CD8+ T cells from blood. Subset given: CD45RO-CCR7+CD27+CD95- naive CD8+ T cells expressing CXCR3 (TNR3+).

CDR3 region: CASSLASTYEQYF. V usage is TRBV28 and J usage is TRBJ2-7; as DNA is missing, the TRBD2 call by TCRdb cannot be tested. CDR1 is MDHEN, CDR2 SYDVKM, per germline. The CDR3 totals 13 residues. Combining the CDR3 with reference TRBV28 and TRBJ2-7 gives the whole variable domain DVKVTQSSRYLVKRTGEKVFLECVQDMDHENMFWYRQDPGLGLRLIYFSYDVKMKEKGDIPEGYSVSREKKERFSLILESASTNQTSMYLCASSLASTYEQYFGPGTRLTVT.